The sequence of this T cell receptor beta chain was determined in a study of T cell repertoires in aging, cancer and after chemotherapy. Overall study: Pre- and post-chemotherapy samples were paired from glioblastoma patients treated with temozolomide-based therapy.

The CDR3 contains 14 residues. CDR1 is SGHKS and CDR2 is YYEKEE in the germline V gene (reference sequence). The V end lost 0 bases, the J end lost 6 bases, and 12 bases lay between the germline ends. TCR beta rearrangements were amplified from peripheral blood genomic DNA. For this clonotype: Its antigen is unidentified. It may be a read error: a sequence one base away is much more abundant.

Rearranged V-D-J TRB sequences were amplified with a mixed TRB-A/B primer pool. TCRdb fed the multiplex PCR reads into MiXCR, producing one record per CDR3 protein. The sample carries about 2,200 distinct CDR3 sequences, 30% to 45% recorded once. General study results and limits: Healthy donors lost TCR diversity with age mainly through richness, cancer patients through richness and evenness.

Sample: blood. This chain uses TRBV5-5 with TRBJ2-5; TRBD1 might be the D (5 bases). The clonotype comes from a human donor with a solid tumor. The CDR3 bases are TGTGCCAGCAGCTTGGTGGGGCTTATACAGACCCAGTACTTC. Translated: CASSLVGLIQTQYF. The full variable domain, completed using reference TRBV5-5 and TRBJ2-5, is DAGVTQSPTHLIKTRGQQVTLRCSPISGHKSVSWYQQVLGQGPQFIFQYYEKEERGRGNFPDRFSARQFPNYSSELNVNALLLGDSALYLCASSLVGLIQTQYFGPGTRLLVL.